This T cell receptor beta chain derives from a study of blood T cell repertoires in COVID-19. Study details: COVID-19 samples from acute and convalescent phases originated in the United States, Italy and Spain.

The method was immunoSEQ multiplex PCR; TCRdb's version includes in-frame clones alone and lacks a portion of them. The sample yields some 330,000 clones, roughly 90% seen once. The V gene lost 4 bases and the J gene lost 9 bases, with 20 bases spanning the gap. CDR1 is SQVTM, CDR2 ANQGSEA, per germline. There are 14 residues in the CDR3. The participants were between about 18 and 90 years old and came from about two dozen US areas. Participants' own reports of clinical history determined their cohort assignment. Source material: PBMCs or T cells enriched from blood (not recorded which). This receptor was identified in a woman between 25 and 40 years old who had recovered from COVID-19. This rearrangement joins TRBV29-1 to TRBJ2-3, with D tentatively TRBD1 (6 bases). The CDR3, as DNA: TGCAGCGTTGTAAGGGTGGGGGCCCCAGGGACGCAGTATTTT. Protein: CSVVRVGAPGTQYF.